The 25 T cell receptor beta chains listed next were all sequenced from one sample in a study of shared clonotypes between healthy human individuals. The data were produced by immunoSEQ multiplex PCR, yet TCRdb's version contains in-frame clones alone and is incomplete. The sample has 740,000 or so clones, less than 80% seen once. What was sequenced was memory CD4+ T cells sorted from blood. Subset defined: CD45RA-negative fraction. These receptors were obtained from a woman aged 25 to 39 in good health.

This chain joins TRBV6-1 and TRBJ1-5; D is unclear. CDR1 is MNHNS, CDR2 SASEGT, per germline. The CDR3 is 13 amino acids. V was trimmed by 3 bases and J by 9 bases, leaving 12 bases between them. The CDR3 sequence: CASSDPIDGPQHF. As DNA, the CDR3 is TGTGCCAGCAGTGACCCGATAGATGGGCCCCAGCATTTT.

In DNA form, the CDR3 reads TGTGCCACCAGCAGAGATGGGACAGGGAATCAGCCCCAGCATTTT. The encoded protein is CATSRDGTGNQPQHF. The chain joins TRBV15 to TRBJ1-5; 9 nucleotides match TRBD1. CDR1 is LNHNV and CDR2 is YYDKDF in the germline V gene (reference sequence). The ends lost 0 bases at V and 4 bases at J; junction bases unmatched: 1. This CDR3 comprises 15 residues.

The sample holds one count of this clone. This chain links TRBV29-1 with TRBJ2-5, with 7 nucleotides matching TRBD1. In germline, CDR1 is SQVTM, CDR2 ANQGSEA. The CDR3 has 13 amino acids. V shed 6 bases, J shed 11 bases, and the junction held 15 bases outside the gene matches. The CDR3 nucleotides are TGCAGCGTCGTCGACAGGGATGCTCAAGAGCAGTACTTC. This gives the protein CSVVDRDAQEQYF. The whole variable domain, filled in from reference TRBV29-1 and TRBJ2-5, reads SAVISQKPSRDICQRGTSLTIQCQVDSQVTMMFWYRQQPGQSLTLIATANQGSEATYESGFVIDKFPISRPNLTFSTLTVSNMSPEDSSIYLCSVVDRDAQEQYFGPGTRLLVL.

This clone was seen only a few times. The chain carries TRBV2 and TRBJ1-5, with TRBD1 matching 8 bases. The CDR3 runs 18 residues. Unmatched junction bases numbered 13, after V lost 4 bases and J lost 2 bases. Germline V gives CDR1 SNHLY, CDR2 FYNNEI. CDR3 in amino acids: CASSGGTGVDFGNQPQHF. CDR3 in DNA: TGTGCCAGCAGTGGTGGGACAGGAGTTGATTTTGGCAATCAGCCCCAGCATTTT.

This rearrangement joins TRBV7-9 to TRBJ2-7; TRBD2 agrees at 7 bases. Looked up from germline, CDR1 is SEHNR and CDR2 is FQNEAQ (reference sequence). Losses at the gene ends were 5 bases for V and 0 bases for J; bases not matched to a gene: 10. The CDR3 length is 16 residues. The CDR3 loop reads CASSEQEGTISYEQYF. In nucleotides, the CDR3 is TGTGCCAGCAGCGAGCAAGAGGGGACTATCTCCTACGAGCAGTACTTC.

The genes are TRBV28 and TRBJ2-7; 8 nucleotides align to TRBD2. The J segment lost 2 bases and the V segment lost 5 bases, leaving 11 bases of the junction unmatched. The CDR3 length is 16 residues. Germline V gene lookup returns CDR1 MDHEN and CDR2 SYDVKM. The CDR3 region has the DNA TGTGCCAGCAGTGTAGCCAGCGGGAGTCGGCCCTACGAGCAGTACTTC. As protein: CASSVASGSRPYEQYF.

This clone appeared a single time. V is TRBV11-2 and J is TRBJ2-5, with D perhaps matching TRBD2 (6 bases). The length of the CDR3 is 17 residues. Germline V gene lookup returns CDR1 SGHAT and CDR2 FQNNGV. Trimming stripped 3 bases from V and 4 bases from J, with 21 bases between. DNA of the CDR3: TGTGCCAGCAGCTTCGTCGGACTATCGACACCCAGAGAGACCCAGTACTTC. It is translated as CASSFVGLSTPRETQYF. Full variable domain (missing parts from reference TRBV11-2 and TRBJ2-5): EAGVAQSPRYKIIEKRQSVAFWCNPISGHATLYWYQQILGQGPKLLIQFQNNGVVDDSQLPKDRFSAERLKGVDSTLKIQPAKLEDSAVYLCASSFVGLSTPRETQYFGPGTRLLVL.

Points on this clone: The sample carries other DNA sequences with the same CDR3. This chain links TRBV28 with TRBJ1-2; D gene uncertain. In germline, CDR1 is MDHEN, CDR2 SYDVKM. The CDR3 runs 14 residues. Trimming cost V 5 bases and J 4 bases, with 14 bases left between them. Here the CDR3 reads CASSLGGRIYGYTF. CDR3 nucleotides: TGTGCCAGCAGTCTAGGAGGGCGCATCTATGGCTACACCTTC.

Concerning this clone: This may arise from a read error, as a much more abundant clone is one base away. The same CDR3 can be traced to other DNA sequences in this sample. This chain joins TRBV5-1 and TRBJ2-1; the match to TRBD2 covers 8 bases. The trim removed 0 bases at V and 4 bases at J, leaving 3 bases unmatched. Germline CDR1 is SGHRS and CDR2 is YFSETQ. The length of the CDR3 is 15 residues. CDR3 bases: TGCGCCAGCAGCTTGGTGTCTAGCGGGTACAATGAGCAGTTCTTC. Amino acids: CASSLVSSGYNEQFF. The variable domain in full, with the rest retrieved from reference TRBV5-1 and TRBJ2-1, is KAGVTQTPRYLIKTRGQQVTLSCSPISGHRSVSWYQQTPGQGLQFLFEYFSETQRNKGNFPGRFSGRQFSNSRSEMNVSTLELGDSALYLCASSLVSSGYNEQFFGPGTRLTVL.

This clone was found once. V gene TRBV2 combines with J gene TRBJ2-7; D may correspond to TRBD1 or TRBD2 (5 bases each). Germline V gives CDR1 SNHLY, CDR2 FYNNEI. V gave up 6 bases and J gave up 4 bases, with 10 bases separating them. The CDR3 length is 12 residues. CDR3 sequence: CASRLGPYEQYF. In nucleotides, the CDR3 is TGTGCCAGCAGACTGGGACCTTACGAGCAGTACTTC.

This chain joins TRBV7-9 and TRBJ1-3; D not resolved. The V end was cut by 1 base, the J end by 0 bases, with 7 bases between. This CDR3 is built from 15 residues. CDR1 and CDR2 from the germline V gene are SEHNR and FQNEAQ (reference sequence). CDR3: CASSLVLSSGNTIYF. The CDR3 DNA is TGTGCCAGCAGCTTAGTTTTGAGCTCTGGAAACACCATATATTTT.

The V and J genes are TRBV5-1 and TRBJ1-2, with D possibly being TRBD1 (5 bases). Germline CDR1 is SGHRS and CDR2 is YFSETQ. The CDR3 loop spans 15 amino acids. V dropped 1 base and J dropped 2 bases, with 12 bases sitting between them. The CDR3 nucleotides read TGCGCCAGCAGCTTGATACAGGACACCAACTATGGCTACACCTTC. It is translated as CASSLIQDTNYGYTF.

This chain uses TRBV25-1 with TRBJ1-2; TRBD1 aligns across 10 bases. The germline V gene encodes CDR1 MGHDK and CDR2 SYGVNS. V lost 5 bases and J lost 4; bases outside the gene matches: 7. CDR3 length equals 15 residues. The CDR3 bases are TGTGCCAGCAGTTTTAGGGACAGGGGAAGCTATGGCTACACCTTC. This encodes CASSFRDRGSYGYTF.

In this sample, this clone turned up a few times. The rearrangement links TRBV28 to TRBJ1-5; tentatively, D is TRBD1 (5 bases). Trimming shortened V by 5 bases and J by 7 bases, and 18 bases separated the two germline ends. CDR1 and CDR2 from the germline V gene are MDHEN and SYDVKM. This CDR3 is built from 15 residues. As DNA, the CDR3 is TGTGCCAGCAGTGGGGCAGGGAACACCAGACAGCCCCAGCATTTT. Translation gives CASSGAGNTRQPQHF. The variable domain in full, with the rest retrieved from reference TRBV28 and TRBJ1-5, is DVKVTQSSRYLVKRTGEKVFLECVQDMDHENMFWYRQDPGLGLRLIYFSYDVKMKEKGDIPEGYSVSREKKERFSLILESASTNQTSMYLCASSGAGNTRQPQHFGDGTRLSIL.

The chain uses TRBV7-2 and TRBJ2-1; D is unresolved. V was shortened by 3 bases and J by 2 bases, with 5 bases between the two germline ends. This CDR3 spans 13 amino acids. Looked up from germline, CDR1 is SGHTA and CDR2 is FQGNSA. CDR3 sequence: CASSFRPYNEQFF. As DNA, the CDR3 is TGTGCCAGCAGCTTCCGACCCTACAATGAGCAGTTCTTC.

This clone occurred a few times. The rearrangement links TRBV19 to TRBJ2-7; TRBD2 might be the D (6 bases). Deletions cut 5 bases from V and 1 base from J, with 15 bases between. Germline V gives CDR1 LNHDA, CDR2 SQIVND (reference sequence). The CDR3 is made up of 15 amino acids. Here the CDR3 reads CASSPYGRGSYEQYF. In DNA, the CDR3 is TGTGCCAGTAGTCCCTATGGGCGGGGTTCCTACGAGCAGTACTTC.

This clone was counted at least ten times. The rearrangement joins TRBV28 to TRBJ2-1; D perhaps matches TRBD2 (5 bases). This CDR3 comprises 15 residues. Germline CDR1 reads MDHEN; CDR2 reads SYDVKM. Trimming took 6 bases from V and 3 from J, leaving 15 bases between them. The CDR3 sequence: CASSRTSGVYNEQFF. The CDR3 DNA reads TGTGCCAGCAGCCGAACTAGTGGGGTCTACAATGAGCAGTTCTTC. Full variable domain (outside the CDR3, taken from reference TRBV28 and TRBJ2-1): DVKVTQSSRYLVKRTGEKVFLECVQDMDHENMFWYRQDPGLGLRLIYFSYDVKMKEKGDIPEGYSVSREKKERFSLILESASTNQTSMYLCASSRTSGVYNEQFFGPGTRLTVL.

The genes are TRBV29-1 and TRBJ2-5, with D possibly TRBD2 on 6 matching bases. Germline V gene data show CDR1 as SQVTM and CDR2 as ANQGSEA. The CDR3 consists of 14 residues. V lost 7 bases, J lost 5 bases, and 20 bases lay in between. CDR3 residues: CSGGAGPRWETQYF. CDR3 nucleotides: TGCAGCGGAGGTGCGGGACCGCGATGGGAGACCCAGTACTTC.

This clone has a handful of counts. The J gene is TRBJ1-3, the V gene TRBV2, with D uncertain. Germline values: CDR1 SNHLY, CDR2 FYNNEI. This CDR3 has 13 residues. The V end lost 4 bases, the J end lost 3 bases, and 7 bases lay between the germline ends. CDR3 protein: CASSAELGNTIYF. The CDR3 region has the DNA TGTGCCAGCAGTGCGGAACTTGGAAACACCATATATTTT.

The chain links TRBV5-1 to TRBJ2-1, with 7 bases aligning to TRBD2. Trimming took 4 bases from V and 10 from J; bases not matched to a gene: 11. The CDR3 length is 14 residues. The germline V gene has CDR1 SGHRS and CDR2 YFSETQ. The CDR3 loop reads CASSQGGRAWEQFF. Here the CDR3 DNA reads TGCGCCAGCAGCCAAGGAGGGAGGGCCTGGGAGCAGTTCTTC.

The gene calls are TRBV28 and TRBJ2-7, with TRBD2 identical over 7 bases. From germline, CDR1 is MDHEN and CDR2 SYDVKM. This CDR3 contains 15 residues. V lost 2 bases, J lost 4 bases, and 8 bases stayed unmatched. The CDR3 is CASSLGWRENYEQYF. The CDR3 region has the DNA TGTGCCAGCAGTTTAGGATGGCGGGAGAATTACGAGCAGTACTTC.

The CDR3 nucleotides read TGTGCCAGCAGTTCGGGCTGGGGTACCGGGGAGCTGTTTTTT. Translation: CASSSGWGTGELFF. The chain has TRBV6-5 and TRBJ2-2; no clear D gene. The V gene's germline CDR1 is MNHEY and CDR2 SVGAGI. V gave up 4 bases and J gave up 5 bases, with 11 bases separating them. The CDR3 is 14 residues long.

This clone has a single count. The gene calls are TRBV29-1 and TRBJ2-7; 7 bases align to TRBD1. CDR1 and CDR2 (germline): SQVTM, ANQGSEA. CDR3 size: 12 residues. V lost 5 bases to trimming and J lost 5 bases; unmatched junction nucleotides: 6. For the CDR3, the DNA is TGCAGCGTTAAACAGGGGTTCGACGAGCAGTACTTC. Translating it yields CSVKQGFDEQYF.

This clone was seen a few times. The CDR3 DNA sequence: TGTGCCAGCAGCAGACTAGGCGGTCGGGATACGCAGTATTTT. Protein product: CASSRLGGRDTQYF. This chain connects TRBV14 to TRBJ2-3; D is perhaps TRBD2 (6 bases). V dropped 5 bases and J dropped 6 bases, with 15 bases sitting between them. The germline gives CDR1 SGHDN, CDR2 FVKESK. The CDR3 length is 14 residues.

This clone was picked up a small number of times. V gene TRBV28 combines with J gene TRBJ2-3; maybe TRBD1 (5 bases). Trimming pared 5 bases from V and 4 bases from J, leaving 22 bases between. The germline CDR1 and CDR2 sequences are MDHEN and SYDVKM. The CDR3 extends over 17 amino acids. CDR3: CASSPDWTNKGPDTQYF. CDR3 sequence (DNA): TGTGCCAGCAGTCCTGACTGGACGAACAAGGGGCCAGATACGCAGTATTTT.